Each of the 5 T cell receptor beta chains below was sequenced from the same sample in a study of OX40 agonist ivuxolimab in advanced cancers. Clones were read by immunoSEQ multiplex PCR, and TCRdb kept only the in-frame ones, dropping some. The table has fewer than 50,000 clones, approximately 85% seen once. The sequencing here drew on CD4+ or CD8+ T cells sorted from blood, taken in a trial of the OX40 agonist ivuxolimab. These receptors were obtained from an adult with an advanced solid tumor such as melanoma, head and neck, liver or kidney cancer.

Written as DNA, the CDR3 is TGTGCCAGCAGCTTAGCGATGAGGGCTCGTGACGAGACCCAGTACTTC. Its protein is CASSLAMRARDETQYF. The chain carries TRBV7-8 and TRBJ2-5; possible D gene TRBD2, 5 bases. V gave up 0 bases and J gave up 5 bases, with 16 bases separating them. CDR1 SGHVS and CDR2 FQNEAQ come from the germline V gene. This CDR3 region has 16 residues.

This clone has a handful of counts. The chain is built from TRBV7-9 and TRBJ2-5; 7 bases agree with TRBD1. V was clipped by 5 bases and J by 1 base; unmatched bases: 7. The CDR3 runs 15 residues. CDR1 and CDR2 from the germline V gene are SEHNR and FQNEAQ (reference sequence). The CDR3 sequence: CASSPWDSIQETQYF. CDR3 DNA: TGTGCCAGCAGCCCTTGGGACAGCATCCAAGAGACCCAGTACTTC.

This chain joins TRBV9 and TRBJ1-2; 10 bases align to TRBD1. Germline V gene sequence: CDR1 SGDLS, CDR2 YYNGEE. This CDR3 spans 14 amino acids. J was trimmed by 4 bases and V by 4 bases; bases with no gene match: 4. In DNA, the CDR3 is TGTGCCAGCAGCCCGACAGGGGGCACCTATGGCTACACCTTC. It specifies CASSPTGGTYGYTF. Full variable domain (remainder filled in from reference TRBV9 and TRBJ1-2): DSGVTQTPKHLITATGQRVTLRCSPRSGDLSVYWYQQSLDQGLQFLIQYYNGEERAKGNILERFSAQQFPDLHSELNLSSLELGDSALYFCASSPTGGTYGYTFGSGTRLTVV.

Points on this clone: Other nucleotide sequences from this sample produce the same CDR3. CDR3 DNA: TGTGCCAGCAGTTTGGGACGGAACACTGAAGCTTTCTTT. Amino acid sequence: CASSLGRNTEAFF. The chain joins TRBV6-5 to TRBJ1-1, with a possible D match to TRBD1 (5 bases). The CDR3 is 13 amino acids. V lost 4 bases to trimming and J lost 1 base, with 7 bases between them. CDR1 is MNHEY, CDR2 SVGAGI, per germline.

The V and J genes are TRBV27 and TRBJ2-5, with 10 bases fitting TRBD2. This CDR3 comprises 15 residues. Per germline, CDR1 MNHEY and CDR2 SMNVEV (reference sequence). With 3 bases clipped from V and 2 bases from J, the junction kept 3 bases outside the gene matches. Here the CDR3 reads CASSFLAGGQETQYF. As DNA, the CDR3 is TGTGCCAGCAGTTTCTTAGCGGGGGGTCAAGAGACCCAGTACTTC.